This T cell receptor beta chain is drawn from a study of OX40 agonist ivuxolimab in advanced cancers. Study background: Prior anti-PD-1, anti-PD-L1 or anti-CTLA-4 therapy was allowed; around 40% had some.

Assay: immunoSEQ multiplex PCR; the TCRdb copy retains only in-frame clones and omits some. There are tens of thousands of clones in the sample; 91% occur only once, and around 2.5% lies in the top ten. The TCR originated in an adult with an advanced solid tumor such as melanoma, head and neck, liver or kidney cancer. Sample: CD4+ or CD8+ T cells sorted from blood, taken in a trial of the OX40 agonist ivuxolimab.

This CDR3 is CASSSGLAGGTSSYNEQFF. CDR3 bases: TGCGCCAGCAGCTCGGGACTAGCGGGAGGAACGAGCTCCTACAATGAGCAGTTCTTC. The chain uses TRBV5-1 and TRBJ2-1, with 15 bases fitting TRBD2. Per the germline V gene, CDR1 is SGHRS and CDR2 is YFSETQ. The CDR3 consists of 19 residues. V gave up 3 bases and J gave up 0 bases; unmatched junction bases: 7.